The source of this T cell receptor beta chain is a study of cytomegalovirus exposure and HLA in healthy donors. Notes on the study in general: Confirmation in vitro established that a few CMV-associated chains were specific for CMV antigens. In a later analysis, TCR beta V- and J-gene trimming was associated with a missense DCLRE1C variant.

The PCR had 60 Vbeta and 13 Jbeta primers. TCRdb keeps only in-frame clones here, not all; method: immunoSEQ multiplex PCR. The sample has roughly 150,000 clones, about 80% seen once. Comments on this clone: Antigen unknown.

V was pared by 2 bases and J by 6 bases, with 5 bases between. CDR1 LGHNA and CDR2 YNFKEQ come from the germline V gene. The CDR3 consists of 12 residues. J is TRBJ2-1 and V is TRBV4-2; unclear D gene. The TCR sequence derives from a man aged 40-50 years in good health and CMV-seropositive. Sequencing was carried out using PBMCs. The CDR3 sequence: CASSQPSNEQFF. The CDR3 bases are TGTGCCAGCAGCCAACCTAGCAATGAGCAGTTCTTC.